This T cell receptor (beta chain) is drawn from a study of post-analysis software for immune sequencing data (dated by TCRdb to the mid-2010s). Background for the entire study: Disease courses on record covered relapsing-remitting, secondary progressive and progressive-relapsing multiple sclerosis, though some patients had no subtype annotation. The patient repertoires were compared against some twelve previously published healthy control repertoires obtained from donors aged about 6 to 26 years. A subset of samples was prepared in parallel using single-end sample barcoding, then pooled and co-amplified after Illumina adapter ligation. Overall results and qualifications from the work: Significantly lower normalized Chao1 diversity was found in multiple sclerosis patients than in controls, suggesting substantial peripheral T-cell clonal expansion. Direct clustering with F measure showed strong co-clustering of samples prepared in the same batch, prompting a batch-effect correction. The control group was slightly older than the multiple sclerosis patient group. Significantly higher frequencies in patients than in controls were found for several TRBV segments, including TRBV5-6, TRBV5-1 and TRBV20-1.

TCR beta repertoires were profiled from peripheral blood of about a dozen young patients with multiple sclerosis to demonstrate the VDJtools post-analysis software. The multiple sclerosis patients were children and adolescents ranging in age from about 6 to 17 years. A distance of 4 bases separates the germline ends of V and J, which lose 2 bases and 3 bases respectively. From the germline V gene, CDR1 is SGHDN and CDR2 is FVKESK. The CDR3 has 12 amino acids, counting the end cysteine and phenylalanine. The retained sequence is limited to the CDR3, 36 bases, with the frame set at the first base. As regards this clonotype: No cognate antigen has been identified for it. No base quality information exists; no much larger clone differs at one position.

The library was prepared using PCR. The data were produced on an Illumina HiSeq 2500. To reduce PCR and sequencing biases, unique molecular identifiers were built into the TCR beta cDNA libraries. Every 1 to 10 million input T cells yielded 500,000 or so cDNA molecules, meaning each molecule approximated one T cell. The patient libraries were prepared and sequenced with the same protocol used for the earlier healthy control dataset. Within a given batch, samples were prepared together, multiplexed and sequenced on the same HiSeq lane. The published analysis was carried out like this. Raw barcoded reads were processed with MIGEC, and single-read molecular identifier groups were discarded before consensus assembly and CDR3 extraction. Clonotype tables were post-analysed with VDJtools, and diversity was normalized by down-sampling all datasets to the smallest sample size. Repertoire overlap clustering matched CDR3 amino acid but not nucleotide sequences to correct batch-related cross-sample contamination. In-frame beta chains were kept once TCRdb had trimmed the public reads at Q25 with fastp and called clones with MiXCR. Under each unique CDR3 protein, matching rows form one entry showing the most common genes and DNA. The V and J calls shown here were made by TCRdb, not taken from the authors' results. The sample contains 750,000 to 950,000 distinct CDR3 sequences, around 46% of them found a single time. Clones ranked in the top ten supply roughly 4.5% of the sample.

What was sequenced was blood. The sequence derives from a girl aged 5-17 years with multiple sclerosis. The V gene is TRBV14 and the J gene is TRBJ2-5, with the D gene too uncertain to name. Read as DNA, the sequence is TGTGCCAGCAGCCAAACCAAAGAGACCCAGTACTTC. It translates as CASSQTKETQYF. With the portions outside the CDR3 filled from the reference TRBV14 and TRBJ2-5 genes, the complete variable region becomes EAGVTQFPSHSVIEKGQTVTLRCDPISGHDNLYWYRRVMGKEIKFLLHFVKESKQDESGMPNNRFLAERTGGTYSTLKVQPAELEDSGVYFCASSQTKETQYFGPGTRLLVL.